Here is one T cell receptor (beta chain) with its context. PCR was performed using 60 Vbeta and 13 Jbeta primers. Sequencing used immunoSEQ multiplex PCR; TCRdb keeps in-frame clones, though not all of them. The profile shows more than 150,000 clones, over 70% of them singletons. The sample originates from a study of cytomegalovirus exposure and HLA in healthy donors. The receptor's source is a woman aged 50 to 65 in good health and CMV-seropositive. Specimen: PBMCs.

In nucleotides, the CDR3 is TGTGCCAGCAGTTCCGGGACAATCTACGAGCAGTACTTC. It codes for CASSSGTIYEQYF. This chain joins TRBV27 and TRBJ2-7, with a tentative D call TRBD1 (6 bases). The V gene lost 4 bases and the J gene lost 3 bases, with 10 bases spanning the gap. Germline CDR1 reads MNHEY; CDR2 reads SMNVEV (reference sequence). This CDR3 comprises 13 residues.